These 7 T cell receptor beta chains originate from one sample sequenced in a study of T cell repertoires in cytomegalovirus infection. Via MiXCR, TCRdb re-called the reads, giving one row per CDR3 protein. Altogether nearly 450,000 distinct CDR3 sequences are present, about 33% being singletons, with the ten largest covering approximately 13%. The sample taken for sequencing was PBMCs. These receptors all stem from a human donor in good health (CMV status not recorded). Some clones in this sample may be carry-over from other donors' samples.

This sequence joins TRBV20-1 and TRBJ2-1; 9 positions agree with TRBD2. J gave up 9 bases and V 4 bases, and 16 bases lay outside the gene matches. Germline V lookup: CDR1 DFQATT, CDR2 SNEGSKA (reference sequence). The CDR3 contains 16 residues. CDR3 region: CSAIDPQRGAAFEQFF. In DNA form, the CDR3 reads TGCAGTGCTATTGATCCTCAGCGGGGGGCAGCCTTTGAGCAGTTCTTC.

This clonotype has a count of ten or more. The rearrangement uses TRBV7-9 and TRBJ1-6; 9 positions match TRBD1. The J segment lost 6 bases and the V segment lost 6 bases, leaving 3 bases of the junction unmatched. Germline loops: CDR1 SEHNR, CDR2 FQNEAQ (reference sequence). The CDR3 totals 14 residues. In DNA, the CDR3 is TGTGCCAGCAGTGAGGGACAGGGTAATTCACCCCTCCACTTT. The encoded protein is CASSEGQGNSPLHF.

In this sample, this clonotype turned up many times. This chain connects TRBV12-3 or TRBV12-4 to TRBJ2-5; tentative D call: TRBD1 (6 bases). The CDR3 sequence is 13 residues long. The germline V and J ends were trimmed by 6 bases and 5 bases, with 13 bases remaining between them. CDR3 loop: CASSRTVRETQYF. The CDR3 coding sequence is TGTGCCAGCAGCCGGACAGTTCGTGAGACCCAGTACTTC.

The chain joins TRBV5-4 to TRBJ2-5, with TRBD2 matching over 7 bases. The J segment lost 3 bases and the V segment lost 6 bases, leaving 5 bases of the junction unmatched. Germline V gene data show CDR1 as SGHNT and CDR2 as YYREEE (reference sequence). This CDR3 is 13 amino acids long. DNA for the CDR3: TGTGCCAGCACCCAAGCGGGGAAAGAGACCCAGTACTTC. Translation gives CASTQAGKETQYF.

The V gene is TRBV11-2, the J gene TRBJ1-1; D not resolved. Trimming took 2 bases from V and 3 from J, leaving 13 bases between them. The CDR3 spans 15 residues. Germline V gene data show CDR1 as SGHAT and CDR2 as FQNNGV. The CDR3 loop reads CASSLNEVYYTEAFF. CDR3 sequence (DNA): TGTGCCAGCAGCTTAAATGAAGTATACTACACTGAAGCTTTCTTT.

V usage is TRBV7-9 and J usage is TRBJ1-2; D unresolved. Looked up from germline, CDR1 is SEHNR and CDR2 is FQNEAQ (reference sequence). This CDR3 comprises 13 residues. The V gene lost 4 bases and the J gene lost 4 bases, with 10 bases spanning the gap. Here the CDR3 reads CASSSDTVYGYTF. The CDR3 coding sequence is TGTGCCAGCAGCTCAGATACCGTCTATGGCTACACCTTC.

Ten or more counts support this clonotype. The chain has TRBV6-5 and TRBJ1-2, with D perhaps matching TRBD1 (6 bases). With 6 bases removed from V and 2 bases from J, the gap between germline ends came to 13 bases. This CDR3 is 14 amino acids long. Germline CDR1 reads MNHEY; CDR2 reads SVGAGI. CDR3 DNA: TGTGCCAGCAGCCTCCGGGACACCAACTATGGCTACACCTTC. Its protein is CASSLRDTNYGYTF.